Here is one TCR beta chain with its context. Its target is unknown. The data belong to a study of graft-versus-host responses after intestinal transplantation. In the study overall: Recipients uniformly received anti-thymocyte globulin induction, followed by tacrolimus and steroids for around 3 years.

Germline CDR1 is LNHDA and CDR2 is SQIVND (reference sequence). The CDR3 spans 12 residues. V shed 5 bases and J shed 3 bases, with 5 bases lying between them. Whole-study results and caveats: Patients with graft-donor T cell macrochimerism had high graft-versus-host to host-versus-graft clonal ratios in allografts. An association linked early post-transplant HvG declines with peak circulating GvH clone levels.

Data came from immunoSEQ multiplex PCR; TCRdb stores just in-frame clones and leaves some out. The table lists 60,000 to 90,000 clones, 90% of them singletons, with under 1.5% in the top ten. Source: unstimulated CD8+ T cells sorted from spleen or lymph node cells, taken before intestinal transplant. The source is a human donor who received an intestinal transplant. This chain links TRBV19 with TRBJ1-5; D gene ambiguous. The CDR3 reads CASSWANQPQHF. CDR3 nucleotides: TGTGCCAGTAGTTGGGCCAATCAGCCCCAGCATTTT. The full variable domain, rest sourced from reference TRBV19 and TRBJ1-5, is DGGITQSPKYLFRKEGQNVTLSCEQNLNHDAMYWYRQDPGQGLRLIYYSQIVNDFQKGDIAEGYSVSREKKESFPLTVTSAQKNPTAFYLCASSWANQPQHFGDGTRLSIL.